Below, 25 T cell receptor beta chains from the same sample are listed, as sequenced in a study of long-term antiretroviral therapy in people with HIV. Sequencing used immunoSEQ v3.0 at survey level. Clones were read by immunoSEQ multiplex PCR, and TCRdb kept only the in-frame ones, dropping some. The sample yields 20,000 to 30,000 clones, roughly 80% seen once. Sequencing used unsorted PBMCs, obtained 4.4 years after starting antiretroviral therapy. The receptor set was obtained from a young man with HIV.

The CDR3 nucleotides are TGTGCCAGCCAGGACAGGGGCGAGACCCAGTACTTC. It translates to CASQDRGETQYF. This sequence joins TRBV27 and TRBJ2-5; 9 nucleotides match TRBD1. J gave up 5 bases and V 8 bases, and 3 bases lay outside the gene matches. The length of the CDR3 is 12 residues. Per the germline V gene, CDR1 is MNHEY and CDR2 is SMNVEV (reference sequence).

The chain recombines TRBV4-1 with TRBJ1-5; unclear D gene. V was pared by 2 bases and J by 0 bases, with 20 bases between. The CDR3 contains 19 residues. Germline-derived CDR1 and CDR2 are MGHRA and YSYEKL. The CDR3 DNA sequence: TGCGCCAGCAGCCAACTCATTGGAGGCCGAAGGTATAGCAATCAGCCCCAGCATTTT. Its protein product is CASSQLIGGRRYSNQPQHF.

This clone occurred a few times. The CDR3 region is CASSLLTYGYTF. The CDR3 bases are TGTGCCAGCAGTTTACTCACCTATGGCTACACCTTC. The chain combines TRBV28 with TRBJ1-2; unclear D gene. The CDR3 covers 12 residues. CDR1 MDHEN and CDR2 SYDVKM come from the germline V gene. The V gene lost 2 bases and the J gene lost 4 bases, with 5 bases spanning the gap.

The chain links TRBV19 to TRBJ2-5, with D possibly called TRBD1 or TRBD2 (5 bases each). The length of the CDR3 is 14 residues. Germline assignment: CDR1 LNHDA and CDR2 SQIVND (reference sequence). V gave up 3 bases and J gave up 2 bases, with 10 bases separating them. The DNA of the CDR3 is TGTGCCAGTAGTATGGGGTGGGGGCAAGAGACCCAGTACTTC. Translating gives CASSMGWGQETQYF.

This clone was detected a few times. This chain joins TRBV7-3 and TRBJ1-1; no clear D gene. The V end lost 1 base, the J end lost 5 bases, and 17 bases lay between the germline ends. From germline, CDR1 is SGHTA and CDR2 FQGTGA. The length of the CDR3 is 16 residues. DNA of the CDR3: TGTGCCAGCAGCTTAATGGGCAATGGCCGACATACTGAAGCTTTCTTT. Protein product: CASSLMGNGRHTEAFF. Full variable domain (rest looked up from reference TRBV7-3 and TRBJ1-1): GAGVSQTPSNKVTEKGKYVELRCDPISGHTALYWYRQSLGQGPEFLIYFQGTGAADDSGLPNDRFFAVRPEGSVSTLKIQRTERGDSAVYLCASSLMGNGRHTEAFFGQGTRLTVV.

The chain combines TRBV27 with TRBJ2-1, with D possibly being TRBD1 or TRBD2 (5 bases each). Trimming removed 4 bases at V and 2 bases at J, with 9 bases between. The germline CDR1 and CDR2 sequences are MNHEY and SMNVEV (reference sequence). The CDR3 is made up of 14 amino acids. CDR3: CASSSTGPYNEQFF. The DNA for the CDR3 is TGTGCCAGCAGTTCTACGGGGCCCTACAATGAGCAGTTCTTC.

The genes are TRBV6-6 and TRBJ1-2, with D hard to call. CDR1 MNHNY and CDR2 SVGAGI come from the germline V gene (reference sequence). The CDR3 extends over 13 amino acids. V dropped 6 bases and J dropped 5 bases, with 13 bases sitting between them. CDR3 sequence reads: CASREGVFYGYTF. The CDR3 DNA reads TGTGCCAGCAGAGAGGGCGTATTTTATGGCTACACCTTC.

The V call is TRBV7-9, the J call TRBJ2-2; D possibly uses TRBD1 or TRBD2 (6 bases each). In germline, CDR1 is SEHNR, CDR2 FQNEAQ (reference sequence). The length of the CDR3 is 14 residues. Trimming stripped 4 bases from V and 4 bases from J, with 10 bases between. CDR3 amino acids: CASSWRDITGELFF. CDR3 coding DNA: TGTGCCAGCAGCTGGAGGGACATCACCGGGGAGCTGTTTTTT.

This chain connects TRBV7-6 to TRBJ1-1, with TRBD1 matching over 10 bases. The CDR3 sequence is 13 residues long. After removal of 5 bases from V and 7 bases from J, the junction contained 4 bases not matched to a gene. Germline V lookup: CDR1 SGHVS, CDR2 FNYEAQ. DNA for the CDR3: TGTGCCAGCAGCCGTGGACAGGGGGGTGAAGCTTTCTTT. Translation: CASSRGQGGEAFF.

This clone is labeled as medium-sized. This same CDR3 is encoded by further DNA sequences in the sample. The V call is TRBV12-5, the J call TRBJ2-7; D uncertain. The CDR3 length is 11 residues. V shed 3 bases and J shed 2 bases, with 2 bases lying between them. Germline CDR1 LGHNT, CDR2 FRNRAP. As DNA, the CDR3 is TGTGCTAGTGGTTTTGCCTACGAGCAGTACTTC. Protein sequence: CASGFAYEQYF.

This chain joins TRBV19 and TRBJ2-3; 10 bases line up with TRBD2. The trim removed 5 bases at V and 5 bases at J, leaving 4 bases unmatched. The CDR3 consists of 14 residues. Germline CDR1 reads LNHDA; CDR2 reads SQIVND (reference sequence). This CDR3 is CASSPGLAVDTQYF. CDR3 bases: TGTGCCAGTAGTCCCGGACTAGCGGTAGATACGCAGTATTTT. Full variable domain (rest looked up from reference TRBV19 and TRBJ2-3): DGGITQSPKYLFRKEGQNVTLSCEQNLNHDAMYWYRQDPGQGLRLIYYSQIVNDFQKGDIAEGYSVSREKKESFPLTVTSAQKNPTAFYLCASSPGLAVDTQYFGPGTRLTVL.

The V and J genes are TRBV10-1 and TRBJ1-4; D is unresolved. The CDR3 is made up of 13 amino acids. Germline loops: CDR1 WNHNN, CDR2 SYGVQD (reference sequence). Deletions cut 4 bases from V and 8 bases from J, with 11 bases between. In DNA, the CDR3 is TGCGCCAGCAGTGGGAGTCAAAAGGAAAAACTGTTTTTT. Translated, it gives CASSGSQKEKLFF.

The chain employs TRBV2 and TRBJ2-3; D is unclear. CDR3 length equals 14 residues. V lost 4 bases and J 1 base, leaving 9 bases between the germline ends. Germline CDR1 SNHLY, CDR2 FYNNEI. The CDR3 DNA sequence: TGTGCCAGCAGTGCCCCCCGGGGCACAGATACGCAGTATTTT. Translated: CASSAPRGTDTQYF. The full variable domain, rest sourced from reference TRBV2 and TRBJ2-3, is EPEVTQTPSHQVTQMGQEVILRCVPISNHLYFYWYRQILGQKVEFLVSFYNNEISEKSEIFDDQFSVERPDGSNFTLKIRSTKLEDSAMYFCASSAPRGTDTQYFGPGTRLTVL.

V is TRBV4-1 and J is TRBJ2-7; tentatively, D is TRBD2 (7 bases). Trimming removed 4 bases at V and 5 bases at J, with 18 bases between. CDR1 is MGHRA, CDR2 YSYEKL, per germline. The CDR3 length is 15 residues. CDR3 residues: CASSPLGGGPHEQYF. CDR3 DNA sequence: TGCGCCAGCAGCCCTCTGGGAGGGGGGCCCCACGAGCAGTACTTC.

This clone was recorded once. J is TRBJ1-5 and V is TRBV4-1; 8 positions match TRBD1. After removal of 1 base from V and 6 bases from J, the junction contained 2 bases not matched to a gene. Germline assignment: CDR1 MGHRA and CDR2 YSYEKL. The CDR3 is 14 amino acids. CDR3 DNA: TGCGCCAGCAGCCAAGCAGGGACAGGTCAGCCCCAGCATTTT. This encodes CASSQAGTGQPQHF.

V and J are TRBV4-1 and TRBJ2-5, with D possibly being TRBD1 or TRBD2 (5 bases each). The CDR3 length is 14 residues. The V end lost 2 bases, the J end lost 5 bases, and 12 bases lay between the germline ends. CDR1 is MGHRA, CDR2 YSYEKL, per germline. CDR3 region: CASSQYGARETQYF. CDR3 DNA: TGCGCCAGCAGCCAATACGGGGCGAGGGAGACCCAGTACTTC.

The rearrangement links TRBV13 to TRBJ2-3; D ambiguous. CDR1 PRHDT and CDR2 FYEKMQ come from the germline V gene (reference sequence). V was clipped by 5 bases and J by 3 bases, with 18 bases between them. The CDR3 sequence is 16 residues long. The CDR3 DNA reads TGTGCCAGCAGCCTAGAAGAAGCAGTGGGGACAGATACGCAGTATTTT. As protein: CASSLEEAVGTDTQYF.

This clone was counted a few times. Here the CDR3 DNA reads TGTGCCATCAGTGAGTCGTCTAGCGGGAGTAATTACGAGCAGTACTTC. Protein product: CAISESSSGSNYEQYF. This sequence joins TRBV10-3 and TRBJ2-7; 10 bases map to TRBD2. The CDR3 loop spans 16 amino acids. The germline CDR1 and CDR2 sequences are ENHRY and SYGVKD. The trim removed 0 bases at V and 4 bases at J, leaving 6 bases unmatched.

The gene calls are TRBV5-1 and TRBJ2-7, with 8 positions matching TRBD1. V shed 4 bases, J shed 1 base, and the junction held 10 bases outside the gene matches. The CDR3 runs 16 residues. Germline V gene sequence: CDR1 SGHRS, CDR2 YFSETQ. In DNA, the CDR3 is TGCGCCAGCAGCCTAAACGGACAGGGTGGGTCCTACGAGCAGTACTTC. It codes for CASSLNGQGGSYEQYF.

V gene TRBV18 combines with J gene TRBJ1-1, with D unclear. The length of the CDR3 is 16 residues. V was pared by 0 bases and J by 0 bases, with 11 bases between. Germline lookup yields CDR1 KGHSH and CDR2 LQKENI. The CDR3 is CASSPPLQNMNTEAFF. CDR3 bases: TGTGCCAGCTCACCACCGCTCCAGAATATGAACACTGAAGCTTTCTTT. Complete variable domain (other parts from reference TRBV18 and TRBJ1-1): NAGVMQNPRHLVRRRGQEARLRCSPMKGHSHVYWYRQLPEEGLKFMVYLQKENIIDESGMPKERFSAEFPKEGPSILRIQQVVRGDSAAYFCASSPPLQNMNTEAFFGQGTRLTVV.

CDR3 DNA: TGCGCCAGCAGCTCGGGGTTCTACGAGCAGTACTTC. Protein product: CASSSGFYEQYF. V is TRBV5-1 and J is TRBJ2-7; D perhaps matches TRBD2 (5 bases). The CDR3 sequence is 12 residues long. Trimming shortened V by 3 bases and J by 3 bases, and 7 bases separated the two germline ends. Germline lookup yields CDR1 SGHRS and CDR2 YFSETQ.

The rearrangement uses TRBV5-4 and TRBJ2-1; D perhaps matches TRBD2 (5 bases). The CDR3 spans 13 residues. V was pared by 2 bases and J by 8 bases, with 11 bases between. The germline V gene has CDR1 SGHNT and CDR2 YYREEE (reference sequence). The CDR3 spells CASSFGEGYEQFF. In nucleotides, the CDR3 is TGTGCCAGCAGCTTTGGAGAGGGTTATGAGCAGTTCTTC.

The gene calls are TRBV28 and TRBJ1-1; D perhaps matches TRBD1 (6 bases). V lost 4 bases and J 5 bases, leaving 20 bases between the germline ends. The CDR3 is 16 residues long. The germline V gene encodes CDR1 MDHEN and CDR2 SYDVKM. In DNA, the CDR3 is TGTGCCAGCAGTTCACCACGCTCGGACAGAGGAACTGAAGCTTTCTTT. Translated: CASSSPRSDRGTEAFF.

This chain links TRBV19 with TRBJ2-7; 7 bases fit TRBD1. J was trimmed by 0 bases and V by 6 bases; bases with no gene match: 5. Per the germline V gene, CDR1 is LNHDA and CDR2 is SQIVND (reference sequence). The CDR3 is 14 amino acids. The CDR3 spells CASRPTGPSYEQYF. CDR3 sequence (DNA): TGTGCCAGTAGACCGACAGGGCCCTCCTACGAGCAGTACTTC.

The rearrangement links TRBV19 to TRBJ1-2; a weak D match, TRBD1 (6 bases). Trimming took 4 bases from V and 2 from J, leaving 14 bases between them. Germline V CDR1 and CDR2: LNHDA, SQIVND (reference sequence). The CDR3 contains 15 residues. CDR3: CASSRRGMLNYGYTF. CDR3 in DNA: TGTGCCAGTAGTAGGAGGGGGATGTTGAACTATGGCTACACCTTC.